This section outlines one T cell receptor (beta chain) sequence together with its context. The data are from a study of blood T cell repertoires in COVID-19. Per the original methods: Reference gene primer amplification gave nucleated cell count estimates. This table comes from immunoSEQ multiplex PCR, and its TCRdb copy is limited to in-frame clones, with some not included. V, J and clone size are taken as reported in that table, and D and trimming were inferred from the DNA itself. The profile shows about 220,000 clones, under 90% of them singletons. The sample consisted of PBMCs or T cells enriched from blood (not recorded which). The TCR sequence derives from a woman in her sixties who had recovered from COVID-19.

The CDR3 nucleotides are TGCGCCAGCAGCCAGGGGGCGCCCAACACTGAAGCTTTCTTT. It is translated as CASSQGAPNTEAFF. The chain couples TRBV10-1 to TRBJ1-1; 8 bases map to TRBD1. CDR1 WNHNN and CDR2 SYGVQD come from the germline V gene (reference sequence). The trim removed 6 bases at V and 2 bases at J, leaving 5 bases unmatched. The CDR3 has 14 amino acids.